This T cell receptor (beta chain) came from a study of identical twins. This CDR3 is built from 14 residues. V shed 6 bases, J shed 7 bases, and the junction held 7 bases outside the gene matches. Per germline, CDR1 DFQATT and CDR2 SNEGSKA (reference sequence). TCRdb reprocessed the 5' RACE reads via MiXCR and lists one record per CDR3 protein. The sample yields 1.5 million to 2 million distinct CDR3 sequences, 25% to 35% seen once. The TCR was taken from a newborn girl in good health. V usage is TRBV20-1 and J usage is TRBJ2-1; TRBD2 aligns across 12 bases. Sequencing was done on a sample of cord blood. CDR3 protein: CSAPPSGRANEQFF. CDR3 bases: TGCAGTGCCCCCCCTAGCGGGAGGGCTAATGAGCAGTTCTTC.